Following are 8 T cell receptor beta chains from one sample sequenced in a study of T-cell reconstitution after alpha-beta-depleted transplantation in children. Preparing the TCRbeta library involved the use of unique molecular identifiers. TCRdb re-called the PCR reads through MiXCR, storing one row per CDR3 protein. Here the sample spans some 600,000 distinct CDR3 sequences, approximately 15% being singletons. Here the sequenced sample was PBMCs from the stem cell graft donor, taken from the stem cell graft. Receptor source: a human donor who donated a stem cell graft to a child with acute myeloid leukemia.

The V call is TRBV6-2 or TRBV6-3, the J call TRBJ2-1; TRBD2 is a possible D gene (6 bases). The CDR3 spans 13 residues. Trimming took 4 bases from V and 9 from J, leaving 13 bases between them. CDR1 is MNHEY, CDR2 SVGEGT, per germline. The CDR3 DNA reads as TGTGCCAGCAGTTTAGAGGAGGGGCTTGAGCAGTTCTTC. Protein: CASSLEEGLEQFF.

This clonotype was seen at least ten times. The rearrangement joins TRBV10-3 to TRBJ1-1; possibly TRBD1 for D (6 bases). This CDR3 is built from 14 residues. Per germline, CDR1 ENHRY and CDR2 SYGVKD. V lost 3 bases to trimming and J lost 7 bases, with 15 bases between them. The CDR3 reads CAISDSVGAGEAFF. The CDR3 DNA is TGTGCCATCAGTGATAGTGTGGGGGCTGGTGAAGCTTTCTTT.

This clonotype has at least ten counts. This sequence joins TRBV12-3 or TRBV12-4 and TRBJ1-3; D remains ambiguous. Trimming removed 3 bases at V and 0 bases at J, with 9 bases between. The CDR3 is 15 amino acids. The CDR3 region is CASSFLGISGNTIYF. CDR3 nucleotide sequence: TGTGCCAGCAGTTTTTTGGGGATCTCTGGAAACACCATATATTTT.

This clonotype was counted only a few times. The junction does not match germline at one end; this may be a read error. The V call is TRBV4-3, the J call TRBJ2-5, with 11 nucleotides matching TRBD1. The CDR3 is 14 residues long. From germline, CDR1 is LGHNA and CDR2 YSLEER. CDR3 in amino acids: CARRRTGGFETQYF. The CDR3 DNA follows: TGCGCCCGCAGAAGGACAGGGGGCTTCGAGACCCAGTACTTC.

This clonotype was recorded only once. The chain links TRBV5-1 to TRBJ2-2; D uncertain. Germline-derived CDR1 and CDR2 are SGHRS and YFSETQ. This CDR3 is 15 amino acids long. Between the trimmed V and J ends, which lost 0 bases and 5 bases, there was a span of 11 bases. The chain's CDR3 is CASSLEGSLTGELFF. CDR3 nucleotide sequence: TGCGCCAGCAGCTTGGAGGGCTCCCTTACCGGGGAGCTGTTTTTT.

This clonotype showed up many times. This chain links TRBV9 with TRBJ2-1, with TRBD2 matching over 7 bases. The CDR3 contains 15 residues. V trimming: 0 bases; J trimming: 4 bases; junction bases outside the gene matches: 4. CDR1 and CDR2 from the germline V gene are SGDLS and YYNGEE. CDR3 in DNA: TGTGCCAGCAGCGTAGTGAGCGGGGTTTACAATGAGCAGTTCTTC. Its protein is CASSVVSGVYNEQFF.

This clonotype was picked up a small number of times. J is TRBJ2-1 and V is TRBV20-1; 11 bases agree with TRBD2. The CDR3 loop spans 16 amino acids. In germline, CDR1 is DFQATT, CDR2 SNEGSKA (reference sequence). The junction had 8 bases not matched to a gene; V was cut back by 3 bases and J by 4 bases. CDR3 bases: TGCAGTGCTAGTATCCTAGCGGGGGGTCCATACAATGAGCAGTTCTTC. Encoded protein: CSASILAGGPYNEQFF.

This clonotype was counted ten times or more. The chain combines TRBV29-1 with TRBJ1-1; D gene ambiguous. CDR3 length: 12 residues. The V and J ends lost 4 bases and 0 bases respectively, with 6 bases between them. The germline gives CDR1 SQVTM, CDR2 ANQGSEA. The CDR3 sequence is CSVVGVNTEAFF. The CDR3 nucleotides read TGCAGCGTTGTAGGAGTGAACACTGAAGCTTTCTTT.